This TCR beta chain came from a study of radiotherapy plus CTLA-4 blockade in lung cancer. Profiled with immunoSEQ multiplex PCR; TCRdb holds only in-frame clones, not every one. The table includes fewer than 65,000 clones, 80% to 90% detected once. Regarding the study as a whole: Among blood TCR repertoires after radiotherapy plus ipilimumab, tumor-derived clones expanded. Early shifts in blood T cell clones, with interferon-beta, reportedly predicted response best.

With 2 bases clipped from V and 4 bases from J, the junction kept 1 base outside the gene matches. Germline assignment: CDR1 LGHNA and CDR2 YNFKEQ. The CDR3 has 15 residues. In regard to this clone: The antigen is not known.

Ipilimumab-mediated CTLA-4 blockade plus focal radiation was given to patients having chemo-refractory metastatic non-small-cell lung cancer. The chain combines TRBV4-2 with TRBJ2-5, with 13 bases fitting TRBD2. This TCR derives from a human donor with non-small cell lung cancer whose response to radiotherapy plus ipilimumab could not be evaluated. The sequencing here drew on peripheral blood, taken from a patient treated with radiotherapy plus ipilimumab. The CDR3 region is CASSQTSGRVETQYF. The CDR3 region has the DNA TGTGCCAGCAGCCAAACTAGCGGGAGGGTAGAGACCCAGTACTTC.